Below, one T cell receptor (beta chain) is given with its context. Its antigen is currently unknown. At one end the junction does not follow the germline gene, possibly because of a read error. This CDR3 contains 13 residues. CDR1 is MDHEN and CDR2 is SYDVKM in the germline V gene. The data stem from a study of tumor and adjacent non-tumor tissue in lung cancer. Study in general: There were 11 to 13 adenocarcinoma, a couple of squamous cell carcinoma and 1 small cell lung cancer cases. Whole-study results and caveats: TCR diversity was significantly greater in tumor than normal lung tissue. Top 100 clones took a larger repertoire share in normal lung.

A modified ARM-PCR protocol with three rounds of nested PCR amplified TCRbeta. TCRdb reprocessed the multiplex PCR reads with MiXCR, giving one entry per CDR3 protein. The repertoire holds 75,000 to 95,000 distinct CDR3 sequences, with over 60% as singletons. RNA was extracted from bulk tissue without any cell sorting. Newly diagnosed lung cancer patients had thoracic surgery in China, August–late 2014, without prior chemotherapy. The specimen sequenced was lung tumor tissue. V gene TRBV28 combines with J gene TRBJ1-2; D uncertain. This clonotype was obtained from a woman aged 40 to 50 with non-small cell lung cancer. The CDR3 sequence: CVSSENFVEGYTF. The CDR3 DNA reads as TGTGTCAGCAGTGAGAATTTCGTGGAGGGCTACACCTTC.